The clone carrying this T cell receptor beta chain was detected only a few times. What it binds is unknown. This sample was included in a study of T cell responses to AZD1222 COVID-19 vaccine. Study information: Pooled in the analysis were second doses at about 4 or about 12 weeks. The study, taken as a whole, reports: The donor group comprised mostly white British people and more females; the analysis possibly underestimated clonal diversity. Repertoires were sampled only after the peak T cell response. Unmutated regions of variants are reportedly targeted by nearly half of spike-specific TCRs.

Sequencing was performed with immunoSEQ multiplex PCR; in TCRdb, only in-frame clones are kept and a portion is missing. The profile shows around 160,000 clones, 88% of them singletons. The sequence came from an adult in good health. This specimen was peripheral blood, taken on day 0 of AZD1222 vaccination.

The CDR3 sequence is CASSGGLPEAFF. CDR3 DNA sequence: TGCGCCAGCAGTGGGGGGCTGCCTGAAGCTTTCTTT. V and J are TRBV10-1 and TRBJ1-1, with D possibly TRBD1 on 6 matching bases. CDR3 length: 12 residues. Germline CDR1 and CDR2: WNHNN and SYGVQD (reference sequence). The V and J ends lost 4 bases and 6 bases respectively, with 9 bases between them.